The present T cell receptor beta chain was sequenced within a study of siplizumab effects on memory and regulatory T cells. Whole-study findings and limits: The mapping of alloreactive clones to unstimulated subsets covered only a minor fraction of them. With siplizumab, Treg-derived clones averaged roughly 66% of mappable alloreactive CD4+ clones, versus about 25% in controls.

With respect to this clone: Its antigen remains unknown.

The protocol was immunoSEQ multiplex PCR, while the TCRdb copy is restricted to in-frame clones and leaves out a portion. The repertoire holds around 100,000 clones, with roughly 94% as singletons. Looked up from germline, CDR1 is SGHRS and CDR2 is YFSETQ. V lost 0 bases to trimming and J lost 4 bases, with 13 bases between them. The CDR3 runs to 15 residues. The sequenced sample was Tregs sorted from blood. The V and J genes are TRBV5-1 and TRBJ1-2; D perhaps matches TRBD1 (6 bases). The sequence derives from a human donor in good health. The DNA of the CDR3 is TGCGCCAGCAGCTTGGGACAGGTCCCCTCCTATGGCTACACCTTC. This translates into CASSLGQVPSYGYTF.